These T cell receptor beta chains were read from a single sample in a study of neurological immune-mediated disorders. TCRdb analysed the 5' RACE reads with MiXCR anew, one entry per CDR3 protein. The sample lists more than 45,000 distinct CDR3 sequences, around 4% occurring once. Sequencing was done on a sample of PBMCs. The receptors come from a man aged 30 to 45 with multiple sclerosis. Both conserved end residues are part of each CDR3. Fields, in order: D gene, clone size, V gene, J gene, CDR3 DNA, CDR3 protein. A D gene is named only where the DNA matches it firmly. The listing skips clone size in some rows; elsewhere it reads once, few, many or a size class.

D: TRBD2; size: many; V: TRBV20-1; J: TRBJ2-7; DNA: TGCAGTGCTAGCAGCGGGACCTCCTACGAGCAGTACTTC; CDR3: CSASSGTSYEQYF
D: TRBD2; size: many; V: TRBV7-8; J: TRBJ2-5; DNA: TGTGCCAGCAGCTTATCCAGCGGGGGGGTTCAAGAGACCCAGTACTTC; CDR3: CASSLSSGGVQETQYF
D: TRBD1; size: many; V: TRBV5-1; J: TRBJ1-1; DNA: TGCGCCAGTAATACAGGGGGCACGGACACTGAAGCTTTCTTT; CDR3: CASNTGGTDTEAFF
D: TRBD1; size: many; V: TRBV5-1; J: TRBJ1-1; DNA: TGCGCCAGCAGCGCGGGACAGGAGGGAGCTGAAGCTTTCTTT; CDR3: CASSAGQEGAEAFF
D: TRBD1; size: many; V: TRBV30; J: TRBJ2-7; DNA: TGTGCCTGGAGTCCTCGTCCGGGACAGCCCTCCTACGAGCAGTACTTC; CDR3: CAWSPRPGQPSYEQYF
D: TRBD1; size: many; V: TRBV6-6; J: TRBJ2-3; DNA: TGTGCCAGCAACGACCGGGGACAGCTCACAGATACGCAGTATTTT; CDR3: CASNDRGQLTDTQYF
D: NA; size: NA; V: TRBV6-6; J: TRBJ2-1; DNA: TGTGCCAGCGGGGGTGTTACGGATGAGCAGTTCTTC; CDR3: CASGGVTDEQFF
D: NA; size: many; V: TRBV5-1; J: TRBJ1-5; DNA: TGCGCCAGCAGCTTGGGCCAGACAAATCAGCCCCAGCATTTT; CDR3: CASSLGQTNQPQHF
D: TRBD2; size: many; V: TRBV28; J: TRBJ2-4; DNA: TGTGCCAGCAGTTTAGATTCCGGGACTAGGCTTTGGGAGGACATTCAGTACTTC; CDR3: CASSLDSGTRLWEDIQYF
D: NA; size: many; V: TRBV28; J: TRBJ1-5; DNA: TGTGCCAGCAGTTTACCGATGCACTTTCTCGGGGTTGACAATCAGCCCCAGCATTTT; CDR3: CASSLPMHFLGVDNQPQHF
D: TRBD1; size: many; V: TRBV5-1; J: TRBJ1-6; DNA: TGCGCCAGCAGACCTCTCGACAGGGGCGGAAATTCACCCCTCCACTTT; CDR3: CASRPLDRGGNSPLHF
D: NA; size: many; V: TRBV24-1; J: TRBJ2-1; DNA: TGTGCCACCAGTGGTTTCGGCCGGACGGGGAAGAATGAGCAGTTCTTC; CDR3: CATSGFGRTGKNEQFF
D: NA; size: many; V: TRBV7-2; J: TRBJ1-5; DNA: TGTGCCAGCAGCCGGCCTACGGACAAGCACAATCAGCCCCAGCATTTT; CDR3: CASSRPTDKHNQPQHF
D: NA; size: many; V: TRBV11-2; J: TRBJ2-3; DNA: TGTGCCAGCGGTGCGGGGGCGCGGTCAGATACGCAGTATTTT; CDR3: CASGAGARSDTQYF
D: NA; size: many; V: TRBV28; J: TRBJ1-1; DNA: TGTGCCAGCAGTTTAGCAAGGTGGGGCAGGGTGAACACTGAAGCTTTCTTT; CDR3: CASSLARWGRVNTEAFF
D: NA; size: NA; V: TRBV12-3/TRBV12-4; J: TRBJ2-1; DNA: TGTGCCAGCAGTCTTACGTCGGGACTCCAGGAGTTCTTC; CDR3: CASSLTSGLQEFF
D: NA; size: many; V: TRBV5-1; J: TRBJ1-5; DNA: TGCGCCAGCAGCCCGCAGCCCCAGCATTTT; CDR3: CASSPQPQHF
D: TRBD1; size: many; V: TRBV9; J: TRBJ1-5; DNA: TGTGCCAGCAGCGTAGGGACAGGGGCAAATCAGCCCCAGCATTTT; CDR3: CASSVGTGANQPQHF
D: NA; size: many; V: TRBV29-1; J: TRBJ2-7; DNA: TGCAGCGTTGAAGGCGACGGCCCACGGTGGGAGCAGTACTTC; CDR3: CSVEGDGPRWEQYF
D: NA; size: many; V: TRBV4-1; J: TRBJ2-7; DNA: TGCGCCAGCAGCCAAGGACCGGTCGATTACGAGCAGTACTTC; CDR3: CASSQGPVDYEQYF
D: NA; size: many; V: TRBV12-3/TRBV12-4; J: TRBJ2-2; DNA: TGTGCCAGCACTTGGGGCAGAAACACCGGGGAGCTGTTTTTT; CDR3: CASTWGRNTGELFF
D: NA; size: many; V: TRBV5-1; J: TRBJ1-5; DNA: TGCGCCAGCAGCCCCGGAGCAGGGGAAGGCCAGCCCCAGCATTTT; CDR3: CASSPGAGEGQPQHF
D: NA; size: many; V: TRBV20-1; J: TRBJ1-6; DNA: TGCAGTGCTAGACCGCTCGGCTACACGAATTCACCCCTCAACTTT; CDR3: CSARPLGYTNSPLNF
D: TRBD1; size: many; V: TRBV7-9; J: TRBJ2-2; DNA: TGTGCCAGCAGTAGACAGGGGGCGAGAAACACCGGGGAGCTGTTTTTT; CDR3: CASSRQGARNTGELFF
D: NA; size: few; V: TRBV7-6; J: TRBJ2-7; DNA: TGTGCCAGCGGGCGTGGCGGGGCCACCTACGAGCAGTACTTC; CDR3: CASGRGGATYEQYF
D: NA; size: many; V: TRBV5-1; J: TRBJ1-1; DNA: TGCGCCAGCAGCTTGCAACAGGACCGGGGCACTGAAGCTTTCTTT; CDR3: CASSLQQDRGTEAFF
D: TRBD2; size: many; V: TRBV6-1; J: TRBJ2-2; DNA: TGTGCCAGCCGCCCGGGGGGAGAAACCGGGGAGCTGTTTTTT; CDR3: CASRPGGETGELFF
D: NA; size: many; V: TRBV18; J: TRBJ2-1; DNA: TGTGCCAGCTCACCAGTCACAGGTACCAATGAGCAGTTCTTC; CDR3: CASSPVTGTNEQFF
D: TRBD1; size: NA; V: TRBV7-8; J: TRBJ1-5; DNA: TGTGCCAGCAGCTGGACAGGGGGCGAGGGCAATCAGCCCCAGCATTTT; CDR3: CASSWTGGEGNQPQHF
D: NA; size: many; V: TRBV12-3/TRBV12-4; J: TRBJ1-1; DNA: TGTGCGACCGCCCCGGGGGGGGCCACTGAAGCTTTCTTT; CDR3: CATAPGGATEAFF
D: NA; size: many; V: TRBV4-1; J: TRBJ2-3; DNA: TGCGCCAGCAGCCAAGTTACGGGGGCAACAGATACGCAGTATTTT; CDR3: CASSQVTGATDTQYF
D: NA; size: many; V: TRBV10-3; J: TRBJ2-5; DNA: TGTGCCATCAAGTCCGTAGGGGTGGTTGAGACCCAGTACTTC; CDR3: CAIKSVGVVETQYF
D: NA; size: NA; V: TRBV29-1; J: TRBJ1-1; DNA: TGCAGCGTGTCCGGTACTACGAACACTGAAGCTTTCTTT; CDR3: CSVSGTTNTEAFF
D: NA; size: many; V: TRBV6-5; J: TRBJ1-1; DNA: TGTGCCAGCAGTTACTCTGAGGGGATCGTCGCTGAAGCTTTCTTT; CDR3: CASSYSEGIVAEAFF
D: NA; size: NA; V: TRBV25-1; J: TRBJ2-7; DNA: TGTGCCAGCAGTGGTTTCGGGAGCTCCTACGAGCAGTACTTC; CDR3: CASSGFGSSYEQYF
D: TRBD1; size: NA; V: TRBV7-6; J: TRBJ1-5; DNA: TGTGCCAGCAGCTTAGGGACAGGGGGTAACAATCATCCCCAGCATTTT; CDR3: CASSLGTGGNNHPQHF
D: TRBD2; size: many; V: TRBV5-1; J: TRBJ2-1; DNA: TGCGCCAGCAGCCCGGGGGTGGGACTAGCGGGCAATGAGCAGTTCTTC; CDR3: CASSPGVGLAGNEQFF
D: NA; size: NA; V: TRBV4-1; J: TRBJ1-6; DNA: TGCGCCAGCAGCCAAGAGACGGGGATACCAAATTCACCCCTCAACTTT; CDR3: CASSQETGIPNSPLNF
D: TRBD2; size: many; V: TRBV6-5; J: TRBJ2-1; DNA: TGTGCCAGCAGTTACGGAGCAGGGAGGGATGAGCAGTTCTTC; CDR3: CASSYGAGRDEQFF
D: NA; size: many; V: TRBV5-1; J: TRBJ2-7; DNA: TGCGCCAGCAGCTCGGGACCCACGGGCTACGAGCAGTACTTC; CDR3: CASSSGPTGYEQYF
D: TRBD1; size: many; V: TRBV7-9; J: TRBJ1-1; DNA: TGTGCCAGCAGCGTCAGGACAGGGGGGACTGAAGCTTTCTTT; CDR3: CASSVRTGGTEAFF
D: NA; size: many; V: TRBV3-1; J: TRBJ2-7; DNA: TGTGCCAGCAGCCAAGGTCTTGGGAGCTCCTACGAGCAGTACTTC; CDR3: CASSQGLGSSYEQYF
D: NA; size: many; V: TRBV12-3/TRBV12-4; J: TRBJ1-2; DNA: TGTGCCAGCAGCCTGCGGGGGGGCTACACCTTC; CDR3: CASSLRGGYTF
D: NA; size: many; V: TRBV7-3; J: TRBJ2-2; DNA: TGTGCCAGCAGCTTAAAAGCGGGCGGGAACACCGGGGAGCTGTTTTTT; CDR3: CASSLKAGGNTGELFF
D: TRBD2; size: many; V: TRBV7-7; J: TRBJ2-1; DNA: TGTGCCAGCAGCTCCGTAGCGGGGGGGCCTAAATCCTTC; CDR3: CASSSVAGGPKSF
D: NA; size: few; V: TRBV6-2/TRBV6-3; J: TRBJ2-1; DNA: TGTGCCAGCAGCGAGACAAGTGAGCAGTTCTTC; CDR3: CASSETSEQFF
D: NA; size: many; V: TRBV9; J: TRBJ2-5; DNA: TGTGCCAGCAGCGCCCTCGGTGGGGCCCAAGAGACCCAGTACTTC; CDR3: CASSALGGAQETQYF
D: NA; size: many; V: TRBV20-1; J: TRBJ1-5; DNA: TGCAGTGTGGCAGGGAGTCAAGTTGGACAGCCCCAGCATTTT; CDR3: CSVAGSQVGQPQHF
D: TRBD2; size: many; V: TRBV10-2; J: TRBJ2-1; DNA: TGCGCCAGCAGTGAGTCGGGAGCGAGCGGGGGGGAGCAGTTCTTC; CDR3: CASSESGASGGEQFF
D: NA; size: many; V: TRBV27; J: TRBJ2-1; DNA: TGTGCCAGCAGTTTGCCGGGACCCGGCAATGAGCAGTTCTTC; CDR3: CASSLPGPGNEQFF